The 24 T cell receptor beta chains in this list originate from one sample, sequenced in a study of blood T cell repertoires in COVID-19. Produced via immunoSEQ multiplex PCR; TCRdb's table is partial and in-frame only. The sample carries 40,000 to 45,000 clones, about 90% recorded once. The sample comprised peripheral blood. The receptors originated from a man in his fifties or sixties with active COVID-19.

The chain links TRBV3-1 (or the pseudogene TRBV3-2) to TRBJ2-1, with 11 bases lining up with TRBD2. The germline CDR1 and CDR2 sequences are LGHDT and YNNKEL (reference sequence). The CDR3 length is 15 residues. The V segment lost 2 bases and the J segment 7 bases; nucleotides outside the gene matches: 4. CDR3 loop: CASSQTSGSGNEQFF. The DNA of the CDR3 is TGTGCCAGCAGCCAAACTAGCGGGAGTGGGAATGAGCAGTTCTTC.

The rearrangement links TRBV27 to TRBJ2-1, with 11 bases fitting TRBD2. Trimming at V came to 5 bases and at J to 0 bases, leaving 15 bases not matched to a gene. The CDR3 runs 20 residues. Germline CDR1 MNHEY, CDR2 SMNVEV (reference sequence). This CDR3 reads CASSPRKLAGALSSYNEQFF. For the CDR3, the DNA is TGTGCCAGCAGTCCCCGGAAACTAGCGGGAGCCCTAAGCTCCTACAATGAGCAGTTCTTC.

Turning to this clone: This sample also contains other DNA sequences that code for the same CDR3. The rearrangement uses TRBV20-1 and TRBJ2-7; D is ambiguous. V was shortened by 2 bases and J by 5 bases, with 4 bases between the two germline ends. Germline assignment: CDR1 DFQATT and CDR2 SNEGSKA (reference sequence). CDR3 size: 10 residues. The CDR3 spells CSARRDEQYF. In DNA, the CDR3 is TGCAGTGCTAGACGGGACGAGCAGTACTTC.

The chain is built from TRBV10-2 and TRBJ2-7, with D hard to call. Germline CDR1 and CDR2: WSHSY and SAAADI. Trimming stripped 0 bases from V and 6 bases from J, with 15 bases between. The CDR3 has 15 residues. This chain's CDR3 is CASSESVAGGTEQYF. CDR3 nucleotide sequence: TGCGCCAGCAGTGAGTCTGTCGCAGGTGGAACCGAGCAGTACTTC.

The chain couples TRBV27 to TRBJ1-1; D gene ambiguous. The V and J ends lost 5 bases and 5 bases respectively, with 9 bases between them. CDR1 is MNHEY, CDR2 SMNVEV, per germline (reference sequence). The CDR3 runs to 12 residues. CDR3 DNA: TGTGCCAGCAGTACAGCAGGTACTGAAGCTTTCTTT. Its protein product is CASSTAGTEAFF.

The V call is TRBV4-1, the J call TRBJ2-1, with a tentative D call TRBD2 (5 bases). Per germline, CDR1 MGHRA and CDR2 YSYEKL. CDR3 length: 16 residues. V gave up 1 base and J gave up 3 bases, with 13 bases separating them. In DNA, the CDR3 is TGCGCCAGCAGCCAAGGCGCCGGGGTCTTCTACAATGAGCAGTTCTTC. This encodes CASSQGAGVFYNEQFF.

The V and J genes are TRBV2 and TRBJ1-6; 7 nucleotides match TRBD1. The V segment lost 5 bases and the J segment 10 bases; nucleotides outside the gene matches: 5. This CDR3 spans 13 amino acids. Germline V CDR1 and CDR2: SNHLY, FYNNEI. CDR3 amino acids: CASSSTGRSPLHF. Here the CDR3 DNA reads TGTGCCAGCAGTTCGACAGGGAGATCACCCCTCCACTTT.

The chain combines TRBV2 with TRBJ1-6; D remains unclear. V was cut by 5 bases and J by 9 bases, with 11 bases left in between. In germline, CDR1 is SNHLY, CDR2 FYNNEI. The CDR3 is made up of 13 amino acids. CDR3 amino acids: CASSTGGSSPLHF. The CDR3 nucleotides read TGTGCCAGCAGTACCGGCGGGAGTTCACCCCTCCACTTT.

V and J are TRBV5-4 and TRBJ2-1; D gene ambiguous. Per the germline V gene, CDR1 is SGHNT and CDR2 is YYREEE (reference sequence). The CDR3 totals 15 residues. V was pared by 5 bases and J by 10 bases, with 22 bases between. The CDR3 sequence is CASRSKARPLGEQFF. CDR3 sequence (DNA): TGTGCCAGCAGATCGAAAGCGCGGCCCTTAGGAGAGCAGTTCTTC.

This clone was recorded only once. J is TRBJ2-7 and V is TRBV6-5, with D possibly being TRBD1 (6 bases). V gave up 5 bases and J gave up 2 bases, with 10 bases separating them. Per the germline V gene, CDR1 is MNHEY and CDR2 is SVGAGI. There are 13 residues in the CDR3. As DNA, the CDR3 is TGTGCCAGCAGTATACAGGGACCCTACGAGCAGTACTTC. Its protein is CASSIQGPYEQYF.

The rearrangement joins TRBV4-1 to TRBJ2-1; D is perhaps TRBD2 (6 bases). Trimming left V 4 bases short and J 0 bases short, with 19 bases between. CDR1 and CDR2 (germline): MGHRA, YSYEKL. The CDR3 runs 18 residues. In nucleotides, the CDR3 is TGCGCCAGCAGCCGCATGCCGGGGGAACCAAGCTCCTACAATGAGCAGTTCTTC. Translating gives CASSRMPGEPSSYNEQFF.

V is TRBV18 and J is TRBJ2-1, with 9 bases aligning to TRBD2. CDR1 and CDR2 (germline): KGHSH, LQKENI. CDR3 size: 16 residues. With V trimmed by 6 bases and J by 5 bases, 11 bases remained unmatched. CDR3 nucleotides: TGTGCCAGCTCCCTAGGGACTAGCCCAATAGACAATGAGCAGTTCTTC. It specifies CASSLGTSPIDNEQFF.

V usage is TRBV5-1 and J usage is TRBJ2-1; 10 bases are shared with TRBD2. This CDR3 region has 15 residues. J lost 3 bases, V lost 4 bases, and 4 bases had no gene match. The germline CDR1 and CDR2 sequences are SGHRS and YFSETQ. CDR3 DNA sequence: TGCGCCAGCAGCCCGGGGACTAGCGACTACAATGAGCAGTTCTTC. As protein: CASSPGTSDYNEQFF.

This clone was observed once. V usage is TRBV30 and J usage is TRBJ1-5, with TRBD1 matching 11 bases. The ends lost 1 base at V and 7 bases at J; junction bases unmatched: 0. The CDR3 length is 13 residues. Germline values: CDR1 GTSNPN, CDR2 SVGIG (reference sequence). CDR3 sequence: CAWSGDRGQPQHF. In nucleotides, the CDR3 is TGTGCCTGGAGTGGGGACAGGGGGCAGCCCCAGCATTTT.

Here the CDR3 DNA reads TGTGCCAGCAGTTTTCGGGAGGGAAACAATGAGCAGTTCTTC. It is translated as CASSFREGNNEQFF. The chain couples TRBV27 to TRBJ2-1, with 8 positions matching TRBD2. The CDR3 is 14 amino acids. Germline V gives CDR1 MNHEY, CDR2 SMNVEV (reference sequence). V lost 3 bases to trimming and J lost 5 bases; unmatched junction nucleotides: 3.

This chain connects TRBV19 to TRBJ2-7, with TRBD1 matching 8 bases. CDR1 and CDR2 from the germline V gene are LNHDA and SQIVND (reference sequence). Unmatched junction bases numbered 14, after V lost 9 bases and J lost 7 bases. This CDR3 region has 14 residues. CDR3 residues: CASSGGANFGEQYF. In nucleotides, the CDR3 is TGTGCCAGCTCAGGGGGCGCGAATTTTGGGGAGCAGTACTTC.

The chain has TRBV5-4 and TRBJ2-3; 9 positions agree with TRBD2. CDR1 and CDR2 (germline): SGHNT, YYREEE (reference sequence). This CDR3 comprises 14 residues. The CDR3 DNA is TGTGCTGTAGTGGCGGGAGGGCCTAAATATACGCAGTATTTT. Its protein is CAVVAGGPKYTQYF. Complete variable domain (other parts from reference TRBV5-4 and TRBJ2-3): ETGVTQSPTHLIKTRGQQVTLRCSSQSGHNTVSWYQQALGQGPQFIFQYYREEENGRGNFPPRFSGLQFPNYSSELNVNALELDDSALYLCAVVAGGPKYTQYFGPGTRLTVL.

This clone was counted a few times. The chain recombines TRBV2 with TRBJ2-2; D unclear. Trimming cost V 5 bases and J 0 bases, with 10 bases left between them. The CDR3 covers 15 residues. Germline CDR1 is SNHLY and CDR2 is FYNNEI. The CDR3: CASSPLRTNTGELFF. The DNA of the CDR3 is TGTGCCAGCAGTCCCCTGCGGACGAACACCGGGGAGCTGTTTTTT.

This rearrangement joins TRBV3-1 (or the pseudogene TRBV3-2) to TRBJ2-5; 12 bases align to TRBD1. V was clipped by 4 bases and J by 5 bases; unmatched bases: 11. Looked up from germline, CDR1 is LGHDT and CDR2 is YNNKEL (reference sequence). This CDR3 has 17 residues. The CDR3 region has the DNA TGTGCCAGCAGCCTATCCGGGACAGGGGGCACGAGCGAGACCCAGTACTTC. Translated, it gives CASSLSGTGGTSETQYF.

The gene calls are TRBV21-1 and TRBJ1-6; the table's D call of TRBD1 was not tested on the DNA. TRBV21-1 represents a pseudogene. The length of the CDR3 is 12 residues. The DNA for the CDR3 is TGTGCCAGCAGCAAATCTGGGGACATCCTCCACTTT. It specifies CASSKSGDILHF.

V and J are TRBV6-5 and TRBJ2-7, with a tentative D call TRBD2 (6 bases). Trimming cost V 2 bases and J 7 bases, with 18 bases left between them. The V gene's germline CDR1 is MNHEY and CDR2 SVGAGI. This CDR3 spans 15 amino acids. The CDR3 spells CASSYGPGAKYEQYF. Written as DNA, the CDR3 is TGTGCCAGCAGTTACGGACCGGGAGCTAAGTATGAGCAGTACTTC.

This clone was seen a few times. The genes are TRBV2 and TRBJ2-3, with 15 bases lining up with TRBD2. V lost 6 bases and J lost 8; bases outside the gene matches: 9. In germline, CDR1 is SNHLY, CDR2 FYNNEI. The CDR3 is 16 residues long. CDR3 loop: CASSLMRTSGRATQYF. The CDR3 coding sequence is TGTGCCAGCAGCCTTATGAGGACTAGCGGGAGGGCTACGCAGTATTTT.

The V gene is TRBV13, the J gene TRBJ2-1; 16 positions match TRBD2. The CDR3 loop spans 21 amino acids. V was pared by 0 bases and J by 4 bases, with 12 bases of the junction left unmatched. Germline assignment: CDR1 PRHDT and CDR2 FYEKMQ (reference sequence). CDR3 coding DNA: TGTGCCAGCAGCTTAGGAAGGGGGACTAGCGGGAGGGCCGTTCGATACAATGAGCAGTTCTTC. Translated: CASSLGRGTSGRAVRYNEQFF.

This clone showed up just a few times. The rearrangement links TRBV27 to TRBJ2-1; a weak D match, TRBD2 (5 bases). V lost 5 bases to trimming and J lost 4 bases, with 21 bases between them. The CDR3 runs to 17 residues. In germline, CDR1 is MNHEY, CDR2 SMNVEV (reference sequence). CDR3 coding DNA: TGTGCCAGCAGTCCAACCCCGCCCCGGGAAGAGTACAATGAGCAGTTCTTC. Protein sequence: CASSPTPPREEYNEQFF.